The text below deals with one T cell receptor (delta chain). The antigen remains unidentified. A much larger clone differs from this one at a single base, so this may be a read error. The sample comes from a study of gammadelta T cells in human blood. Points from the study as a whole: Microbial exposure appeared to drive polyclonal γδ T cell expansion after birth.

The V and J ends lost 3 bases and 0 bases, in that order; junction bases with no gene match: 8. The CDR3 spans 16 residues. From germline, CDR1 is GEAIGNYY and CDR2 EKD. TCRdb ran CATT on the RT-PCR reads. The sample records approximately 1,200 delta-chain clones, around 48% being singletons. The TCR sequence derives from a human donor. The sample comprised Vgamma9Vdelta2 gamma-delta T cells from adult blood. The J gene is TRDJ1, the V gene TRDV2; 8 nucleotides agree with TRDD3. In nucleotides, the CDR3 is TGTGCCTGTGACGCCCCCTGGGGGAAGGACACCGATAAACTCATCTTT. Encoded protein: CACDAPWGKDTDKLIF.